A single sample is the source of the 26 T cell receptor beta chains below, sequenced in a study of cytomegalovirus exposure and HLA in healthy donors. The study ran its PCR with 60 Vbeta and 13 Jbeta primers. This table comes from immunoSEQ multiplex PCR, and its TCRdb copy is limited to in-frame clones, with some not included. This table has 150,000 to 200,000 clones, 81% appearing once. The specimen sequenced was PBMCs. The receptors were sampled from a man in his forties in good health and CMV-seropositive.

The CDR3 loop reads CAISENRGAYEQYF. The CDR3 nucleotides are TGTGCCATCAGTGAAAACAGGGGGGCATACGAGCAGTACTTC. J is TRBJ2-7 and V is TRBV10-3, with TRBD1 matching over 8 bases. CDR1 and CDR2 (germline): ENHRY, SYGVKD. This CDR3 is built from 14 residues. V shed 3 bases, J shed 4 bases, and the junction held 5 bases outside the gene matches.

This clone has a handful of counts. This chain links TRBV5-1 with TRBJ1-4; D unresolved. This CDR3 is built from 15 residues. Germline V gene sequence: CDR1 SGHRS, CDR2 YFSETQ. V lost 0 bases and J lost 2, with 8 bases in between. The CDR3 DNA sequence: TGCGCCAGCAGCTTGGGAGTGGGCACTAATGAAAAACTGTTTTTT. Translated: CASSLGVGTNEKLFF.

The chain uses TRBV27 and TRBJ2-2; 9 bases line up with TRBD1. V dropped 7 bases and J dropped 6; count of bases not matched to a gene: 9. Per germline, CDR1 MNHEY and CDR2 SMNVEV (reference sequence). The CDR3 covers 15 residues. As DNA, the CDR3 is TGTGCCAGCACCCCACTACAGGGGGCCGCCGGGGAGCTGTTTTTT. This encodes CASTPLQGAAGELFF.

The gene calls are TRBV29-1 and TRBJ1-5; 7 bases match TRBD1. Germline-derived CDR1 and CDR2 are SQVTM and ANQGSEA. The CDR3 contains 13 residues. The V and J ends lost 6 bases and 3 bases, in that order; junction bases with no gene match: 5. The CDR3 protein is CSVAGQDNQPQHF. The CDR3 DNA reads as TGCAGCGTCGCCGGACAGGACAATCAGCCCCAGCATTTT. The full variable domain, with the rest looked up from reference TRBV29-1 and TRBJ1-5, is SAVISQKPSRDICQRGTSLTIQCQVDSQVTMMFWYRQQPGQSLTLIATANQGSEATYESGFVIDKFPISRPNLTFSTLTVSNMSPEDSSIYLCSVAGQDNQPQHFGDGTRLSIL.

The rearrangement links TRBV13 to TRBJ2-7; 8 bases agree with TRBD2. Trimming took 7 bases from V and 0 from J; bases not matched to a gene: 11. There are 16 residues in the CDR3. CDR1 is PRHDT, CDR2 FYEKMQ, per germline (reference sequence). The CDR3 sequence: CASTDSTGTSSYEQYF. DNA of the CDR3: TGTGCCAGCACCGACTCGACCGGGACTAGCTCCTACGAGCAGTACTTC.

The V and J genes are TRBV27 and TRBJ2-7, with TRBD2 matching 8 bases. Trimming took 6 bases from V and 0 from J; bases not matched to a gene: 10. The CDR3 is 16 residues long. Looked up from germline, CDR1 is MNHEY and CDR2 is SMNVEV (reference sequence). CDR3 nucleotides: TGTGCCAGCAGGGAGTACAGCGGGGGCCTCTCCTACGAGCAGTACTTC. Translating it yields CASREYSGGLSYEQYF.

The chain uses TRBV6-5 and TRBJ2-5; D remains ambiguous. Trimming stripped 5 bases from V and 2 bases from J, with 12 bases between. In germline, CDR1 is MNHEY, CDR2 SVGAGI. The CDR3 has 14 amino acids. The CDR3 sequence: CASSPRGRQETQYF. The CDR3 DNA sequence: TGTGCCAGCAGTCCCAGAGGAAGGCAAGAGACCCAGTACTTC.

The rearrangement uses TRBV27 and TRBJ2-7, with D unresolved. CDR3 length: 13 amino acids. V was shortened by 2 bases and J by 1 base, with 6 bases between the two germline ends. Germline CDR1 reads MNHEY; CDR2 reads SMNVEV (reference sequence). The CDR3 DNA reads as TGTGCCAGCAGTTTAATCCCTTCCTACGAGCAGTACTTC. Translation gives CASSLIPSYEQYF.

This rearrangement joins TRBV2 to TRBJ2-1; the D is unclear. The length of the CDR3 is 12 residues. The V end was cut by 7 bases, the J end by 5 bases, with 9 bases between. Germline CDR1 reads SNHLY; CDR2 reads FYNNEI. The CDR3 here is CASKRQDNEQFF. As DNA, the CDR3 is TGTGCCAGCAAACGGCAGGACAATGAGCAGTTCTTC.

This clone was counted between two and nine times. The CDR3 DNA follows: TGTGCCAGCAGCTTAGCAGCGGGGCTCTCCTACGAGCAGTACTTC. This translates into CASSLAAGLSYEQYF. V gene TRBV7-2 combines with J gene TRBJ2-7; 7 bases line up with TRBD2. In germline, CDR1 is SGHTA, CDR2 FQGNSA. V lost 0 bases and J lost 0; bases outside the gene matches: 2. The CDR3 is 15 amino acids.

The J gene is TRBJ2-7, the V gene TRBV5-1; 7 nucleotides align to TRBD1. From germline, CDR1 is SGHRS and CDR2 YFSETQ. The CDR3 has 15 residues. V was clipped by 1 base and J by 4 bases; unmatched bases: 8. The CDR3 spells CASSLNGKGAYEQYF. The DNA for the CDR3 is TGCGCCAGCAGCTTGAACGGAAAGGGGGCATACGAGCAGTACTTC.

V is TRBV6-5 and J is TRBJ1-5; D remains ambiguous. Trimming pared 6 bases from V and 3 bases from J, leaving 9 bases between. CDR1 and CDR2 from the germline V gene are MNHEY and SVGAGI. This CDR3 spans 13 amino acids. The CDR3 bases are TGTGCCAGCAGGTGGGCCCCCAATCAGCCCCAGCATTTT. Translation: CASRWAPNQPQHF.

In regard to this clone: The junction and the germline gene differ at one end; a read error may be behind it. The gene calls are TRBV7-3 and TRBJ2-7, with 9 bases aligning to TRBD2. The CDR3 runs 16 residues. Looked up from germline, CDR1 is SGHTA and CDR2 is FQGTGA. As DNA, the CDR3 is TGCGCCAGCAGCTCAAGGGCTAGCGGGAAGGCCGACGAGCAGTACTTC. Its translation: CASSSRASGKADEQYF.

The V gene is TRBV5-1, the J gene TRBJ2-3, with D perhaps matching TRBD2 (6 bases). The V and J ends lost 4 bases and 4 bases respectively, with 22 bases between them. The CDR3 length is 17 residues. Germline assignment: CDR1 SGHRS and CDR2 YFSETQ. The CDR3 sequence: CASSEGKGGVRADTQYF. The CDR3 nucleotides read TGCGCCAGCAGCGAGGGAAAAGGCGGGGTCAGGGCAGATACGCAGTATTTT.

The gene calls are TRBV7-9 and TRBJ2-7; 8 nucleotides align to TRBD2. V lost 5 bases, J lost 7 bases, and 10 bases stayed unmatched. In germline, CDR1 is SEHNR, CDR2 FQNEAQ (reference sequence). CDR3 length: 14 amino acids. The CDR3 DNA reads TGTGCCAGCAGCCCTATGCGGGAGGTGTGGGAGCAGTACTTC. Translated: CASSPMREVWEQYF.

This clone was observed a single time. The rearrangement links TRBV6-6 to TRBJ2-2, with 11 bases matching TRBD2. Germline values: CDR1 MNHNY, CDR2 SVGAGI (reference sequence). V was pared by 6 bases and J by 7 bases, with 7 bases of the junction left unmatched. This CDR3 is 15 amino acids long. This CDR3 is CASSLLAGVNGELFF. For the CDR3, the DNA is TGTGCCAGCAGCCTACTAGCGGGAGTTAACGGGGAGCTGTTTTTT.

J is TRBJ2-7 and V is TRBV28, with a tentative D call TRBD1 (5 bases). CDR1 MDHEN and CDR2 SYDVKM come from the germline V gene. The CDR3 runs 16 residues. V was cut by 3 bases and J by 4 bases, with 19 bases left in between. CDR3 amino acids: CASSFVGLGVKYEQYF. Here the CDR3 DNA reads TGTGCCAGCAGTTTCGTCGGGCTAGGGGTGAAATACGAGCAGTACTTC. Filled out from reference TRBV28 and TRBJ2-7, the complete variable domain reads DVKVTQSSRYLVKRTGEKVFLECVQDMDHENMFWYRQDPGLGLRLIYFSYDVKMKEKGDIPEGYSVSREKKERFSLILESASTNQTSMYLCASSFVGLGVKYEQYFGPGTRLTVT.

V gene TRBV5-4 combines with J gene TRBJ1-2, with 8 bases fitting TRBD1. With 4 bases clipped from V and 4 bases from J, the junction kept 6 bases outside the gene matches. From germline, CDR1 is SGHNT and CDR2 YYREEE (reference sequence). CDR3 size: 14 residues. The CDR3 nucleotides read TGTGCCAGCAGCATGGGACAGGCGGGCTATGGCTACACCTTC. This gives the protein CASSMGQAGYGYTF.

This chain joins TRBV6-5 and TRBJ2-3; a possible D gene is TRBD1 (5 bases). Trimming shortened V by 0 bases and J by 3 bases, and 13 bases separated the two germline ends. This CDR3 has 16 residues. CDR1 MNHEY and CDR2 SVGAGI come from the germline V gene. The CDR3 nucleotides read TGTGCCAGCAGTTACTCGATAGTTTCAGGGACAGATACGCAGTATTTT. Translated, it gives CASSYSIVSGTDTQYF.

This rearrangement joins TRBV27 to TRBJ1-4; 10 positions agree with TRBD1. CDR1 and CDR2 (germline): MNHEY, SMNVEV (reference sequence). V gave up 4 bases and J gave up 1 base; unmatched junction bases: 6. This CDR3 contains 17 residues. CDR3: CASSSRDRGLTNEKLFF. The CDR3 bases are TGTGCCAGCAGTTCAAGGGACAGGGGATTAACTAATGAAAAACTGTTTTTT.

The chain uses TRBV4-1 and TRBJ2-7, with D perhaps matching TRBD2 (6 bases). The V and J ends lost 4 bases and 6 bases respectively, with 13 bases between them. The CDR3 runs to 13 residues. Germline CDR1 is MGHRA and CDR2 is YSYEKL. The CDR3 DNA sequence: TGCGCCAGCAGCCTCCCTGGAGGGAGCGAGCAGTACTTC. It translates to CASSLPGGSEQYF.

The chain couples TRBV5-1 to TRBJ1-4; possible D gene TRBD1, 6 bases. The CDR3 spans 16 residues. The V gene's germline CDR1 is SGHRS and CDR2 YFSETQ. Deletions cut 5 bases from V and 5 bases from J, with 19 bases between. The CDR3 coding sequence is TGCGCCAGCAGTTCCCTGCCACGGGGGGCCAATGAAAAACTGTTTTTT. It codes for CASSSLPRGANEKLFF.

This chain links TRBV28 with TRBJ1-4, with 11 bases aligning to TRBD1. V was pared by 6 bases and J by 6 bases, with 9 bases of the junction left unmatched. This CDR3 is 16 amino acids long. Germline V gene lookup returns CDR1 MDHEN and CDR2 SYDVKM. The CDR3 here is CASRLHSGQGDEKLFF. The CDR3 DNA reads TGTGCCAGCAGACTTCATTCGGGACAGGGGGATGAAAAACTGTTTTTT.

The CDR3 is CASSGQGILEQYF. In DNA, the CDR3 is TGTGCCAGCAGCGGACAGGGAATCTTAGAGCAGTACTTC. This chain connects TRBV6-6 to TRBJ2-7; 8 nucleotides line up with TRBD1. CDR1 and CDR2 from the germline V gene are MNHNY and SVGAGI (reference sequence). Germline trimming cut 6 bases from V and 7 bases from J; bases unmatched to any gene: 8. CDR3 length equals 13 residues.

This clone was detected only a few times. This chain connects TRBV6-1 to TRBJ1-6, with D unresolved. Trimming took off 2 bases at V and 4 bases at J, with 9 bases between the two ends. Germline lookup yields CDR1 MNHNS and CDR2 SASEGT. The CDR3 contains 15 residues. CDR3 DNA sequence: TGTGCCAGCAGTGAAAGTTACCAGTATAATTCACCCCTCCACTTT. Translated: CASSESYQYNSPLHF.

This clone showed up just a few times. V and J are TRBV9 and TRBJ1-4; the D gene is possibly TRBD1 (6 bases). Germline V gives CDR1 SGDLS, CDR2 YYNGEE. V dropped 3 bases and J dropped 6 bases, with 9 bases sitting between them. The CDR3 consists of 13 residues. CDR3 protein: CASSGTVDEKLFF. The CDR3 region has the DNA TGTGCCAGCAGCGGGACAGTGGATGAAAAACTGTTTTTT.